This is a list of T cell receptor beta chains from one sample in a study of blood T cells in healthy people across ages. Using its own MiXCR run on the 5' RACE reads, TCRdb lists one record per CDR3 protein. This table holds roughly 800,000 distinct CDR3 sequences, approximately 53% found once. The sequencing input was blood. The receptors originated from an older man in good health. CDR3s include the opening cysteine and the closing phenylalanine or tryptophan. A D gene is named only where the DNA matches it firmly. Clone size, where shown, is once, few, many, or a class for clones that have expanded.

j_gene: TRBJ2-1
v_gene: TRBV25-1
d_gene: -
abundance: few
CDR3aa: CASSDLPAGTPEQFF
CDR3nt: TGTGCCAGCAGTGACCTTCCAGCTGGGACACCTGAACAGTTCTTC

j_gene: TRBJ1-6
v_gene: TRBV6-5
d_gene: TRBD1
abundance: -
CDR3aa: CASSSGDRGQSPLHF
CDR3nt: TGTGCCAGCAGTTCAGGAGACAGGGGTCAGTCACCCCTCCACTTT

j_gene: TRBJ2-5
v_gene: TRBV6-5
d_gene: TRBD1
abundance: -
CDR3aa: CASSYDRGGDEQYF
CDR3nt: TGTGCCAGCAGTTACGACAGGGGGGGCGATGAGCAGTACTTC

j_gene: TRBJ2-7
v_gene: TRBV29-1
d_gene: -
abundance: -
CDR3aa: CSVSALTYEQYF
CDR3nt: TGCAGCGTTAGTGCCCTGACCTACGAGCAGTACTTC

j_gene: TRBJ2-1
v_gene: TRBV4-2
d_gene: TRBD2
abundance: few
CDR3aa: CASSPLRAGGSYDEQFF
CDR3nt: TGTGCCAGCAGCCCCCTTCGCGCGGGAGGATCCTACGATGAGCAGTTCTTC

j_gene: TRBJ2-7
v_gene: TRBV5-1
d_gene: -
abundance: few
CDR3aa: CASSLARVSSYEQYF
CDR3nt: TGCGCCAGCAGCTTGGCGAGGGTTTCTTCCTACGAGCAGTACTTC

j_gene: TRBJ2-5
v_gene: TRBV5-4
d_gene: -
abundance: -
CDR3aa: CASSADYRETQYF
CDR3nt: TGTGCCAGCAGCGCGGACTATCGGGAGACCCAGTACTTC

j_gene: TRBJ1-1
v_gene: TRBV4-2
d_gene: -
abundance: few
CDR3aa: CASSQAPRWEANMNTEAFF
CDR3nt: TGTGCCAGCAGCCAAGCCCCAAGGTGGGAGGCCAACATGAACACTGAAGCTTTCTTT

j_gene: TRBJ1-1
v_gene: TRBV14
d_gene: -
abundance: -
CDR3aa: CASSQDLGQVNTEAFF
CDR3nt: TGTGCCAGCAGCCAAGATCTGGGACAAGTGAACACTGAAGCTTTCTTT

j_gene: TRBJ1-2
v_gene: TRBV5-5
d_gene: TRBD1
abundance: -
CDR3aa: CASSSNIGQGNDYTF
CDR3nt: TGTGCCAGCAGCTCCAATATCGGACAGGGAAATGACTACACCTTC

j_gene: TRBJ1-2
v_gene: TRBV5-5
d_gene: -
abundance: few
CDR3aa: CASSSQDGRTGYTF
CDR3nt: TGTGCCAGCAGCTCCCAAGACGGTCGAACTGGCTACACCTTC

j_gene: TRBJ2-7
v_gene: TRBV20-1
d_gene: -
abundance: few
CDR3aa: CSALKRMSSYEQYF
CDR3nt: TGCAGTGCTCTCAAGCGGATGAGCTCCTACGAGCAGTACTTC

j_gene: TRBJ2-6
v_gene: TRBV29-1
d_gene: TRBD1
abundance: -
CDR3aa: CSVRGQASSGANVLTF
CDR3nt: TGCAGCGTCCGGGGACAGGCGAGCTCTGGGGCCAACGTCCTGACTTTC

j_gene: TRBJ1-1
v_gene: TRBV6-6
d_gene: -
abundance: -
CDR3aa: CASTAGRAFF
CDR3nt: TGTGCCAGCACGGCGGGGAGAGCTTTCTTT

j_gene: TRBJ2-2
v_gene: TRBV28
d_gene: TRBD1
abundance: -
CDR3aa: CASRRDSANTGELFF
CDR3nt: TGTGCCAGCAGGAGGGACAGCGCGAACACCGGGGAGCTGTTTTTT

j_gene: TRBJ1-3
v_gene: TRBV20-1
d_gene: -
abundance: once
CDR3aa: CSATDEATSSGNTIYF
CDR3nt: TGCAGTGCAACGGACGAGGCCACTTCCTCTGGAAACACCATATATTTT

j_gene: TRBJ2-5
v_gene: TRBV20-1
d_gene: TRBD2
abundance: few
CDR3aa: CSAGSGIGETQYF
CDR3nt: TGCAGTGCTGGCAGCGGGATTGGAGAGACCCAGTACTTC

j_gene: TRBJ2-5
v_gene: TRBV28
d_gene: -
abundance: -
CDR3aa: CASSSLTRIKYF
CDR3nt: TGTGCCAGCAGTTCCCTGACTCGGATCAAGTACTTC

j_gene: TRBJ1-2
v_gene: TRBV2
d_gene: -
abundance: -
CDR3aa: CASRGTGFLGYGYTF
CDR3nt: TGTGCCAGCAGGGGGACCGGCTTCTTGGGCTATGGCTACACCTTC

j_gene: TRBJ2-7
v_gene: TRBV3-1
d_gene: -
abundance: many
CDR3aa: CASSRIIHEQYF
CDR3nt: TGTGCCAGCAGCCGAATTATTCACGAGCAGTACTTC

j_gene: TRBJ2-7
v_gene: TRBV9
d_gene: -
abundance: -
CDR3aa: CASSVEGTRSEQYF
CDR3nt: TGTGCCAGCAGCGTAGAAGGCACTAGAAGCGAGCAGTACTTC

j_gene: TRBJ2-5
v_gene: TRBV27
d_gene: -
abundance: -
CDR3aa: CASRQDRVKEKTQYF
CDR3nt: TGTGCCAGCAGGCAAGACCGGGTCAAAGAGAAGACCCAGTACTTC

j_gene: TRBJ1-6
v_gene: TRBV6-5
d_gene: TRBD1
abundance: few
CDR3aa: CASSSTGQGGSPLHF
CDR3nt: TGTGCCAGCAGTTCGACAGGGCAAGGAGGTTCACCCCTCCACTTT

j_gene: TRBJ1-1
v_gene: TRBV5-1
d_gene: TRBD1
abundance: -
CDR3aa: CASSFGQGVNTEAFF
CDR3nt: TGCGCCAGCAGCTTCGGACAGGGGGTGAACACTGAAGCTTTCTTT

j_gene: TRBJ2-5
v_gene: TRBV18
d_gene: TRBD1
abundance: -
CDR3aa: CASATGAETQYF
CDR3nt: TGTGCCAGCGCTACAGGGGCGGAGACCCAGTACTTC

j_gene: TRBJ1-6
v_gene: TRBV7-2
d_gene: -
abundance: few
CDR3aa: CASSPRGNSPLHF
CDR3nt: TGTGCCAGCAGCCCAAGGGGCAACTCACCCCTCCACTTT

j_gene: TRBJ2-3
v_gene: TRBV4-2
d_gene: -
abundance: once
CDR3aa: CASSLLGSGYTDTQYF
CDR3nt: TGTGCCAGCAGCCTCCTAGGGTCGGGGTACACAGATACGCAGTATTTT

j_gene: TRBJ1-2
v_gene: TRBV3-1
d_gene: TRBD1
abundance: -
CDR3aa: CASSQVRQGPDGYTF
CDR3nt: TGTGCCAGCAGCCAAGTAAGACAGGGGCCGGATGGCTACACCTTC

j_gene: TRBJ1-5
v_gene: TRBV7-2
d_gene: TRBD1
abundance: few
CDR3aa: CASSSRTGGQPQHF
CDR3nt: TGTGCCAGCAGCTCTAGGACAGGGGGACAGCCCCAGCATTTT

j_gene: TRBJ2-6
v_gene: TRBV9
d_gene: -
abundance: -
CDR3aa: CTSSVSPSGANVLTF
CDR3nt: TGTACCAGCAGCGTAAGCCCCTCTGGGGCCAACGTCCTGACTTTC

j_gene: TRBJ2-1
v_gene: TRBV9
d_gene: -
abundance: few
CDR3aa: CASSPRLVASYNEQFF
CDR3nt: TGTGCCAGCAGCCCCCGCTTGGTAGCGTCCTACAATGAGCAGTTCTTC

j_gene: TRBJ2-5
v_gene: TRBV2
d_gene: TRBD1
abundance: -
CDR3aa: CASSVTGVRETQYF
CDR3nt: TGTGCCAGCAGTGTAACAGGGGTTAGAGAGACCCAGTACTTC

j_gene: TRBJ2-1
v_gene: TRBV11-1
d_gene: -
abundance: few
CDR3aa: CASSLAGPRYNEQFF
CDR3nt: TGTGCCAGCAGCTTAGCTGGTCCGCGATACAATGAGCAGTTCTTC

j_gene: TRBJ2-5
v_gene: TRBV7-2
d_gene: -
abundance: few
CDR3aa: CASSSSAPGDETQYF
CDR3nt: TGTGCCAGCAGCTCGTCTGCACCCGGGGACGAGACCCAGTACTTC

j_gene: TRBJ2-5
v_gene: TRBV24-1
d_gene: TRBD2
abundance: -
CDR3aa: CATSDLKTSGTEKQETQYF
CDR3nt: TGTGCCACCAGTGATTTGAAGACTAGCGGGACAGAGAAACAAGAGACCCAGTACTTC

j_gene: TRBJ2-3
v_gene: TRBV7-2
d_gene: -
abundance: -
CDR3aa: CASSTVGVGKDTQYF
CDR3nt: TGTGCCAGCAGCACTGTGGGAGTTGGGAAAGATACGCAGTATTTT